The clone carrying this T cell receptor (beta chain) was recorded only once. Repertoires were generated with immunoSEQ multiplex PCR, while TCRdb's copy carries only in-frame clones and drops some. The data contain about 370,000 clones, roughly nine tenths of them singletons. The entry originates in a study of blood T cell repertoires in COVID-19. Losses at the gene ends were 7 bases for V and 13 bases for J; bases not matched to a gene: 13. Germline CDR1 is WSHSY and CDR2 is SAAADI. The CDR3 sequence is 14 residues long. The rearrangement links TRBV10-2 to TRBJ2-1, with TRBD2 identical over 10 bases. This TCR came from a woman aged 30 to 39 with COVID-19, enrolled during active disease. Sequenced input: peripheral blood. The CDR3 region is CASIQALAGASQFF. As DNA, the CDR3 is TGCGCCAGCATCCAAGCGCTAGCGGGGGCCTCCCAGTTCTTC.